The 23 T cell receptor beta chains in this list originate from one sample, sequenced in a study of cytomegalovirus exposure and HLA in healthy donors. Researchers ran the PCR with 60 Vbeta and 13 Jbeta primers. The table came from immunoSEQ multiplex PCR; TCRdb's copy has only in-frame clones and leaves some out. The sample includes 150,000 to 200,000 clones, around 83% of them seen just once. The sequencing sample was made of PBMCs. The receptor set was obtained from a man in his forties or fifties in good health and CMV-seropositive.

The chain joins TRBV9 to TRBJ2-1; 8 nucleotides match TRBD1. This CDR3 contains 18 residues. The V gene's germline CDR1 is SGDLS and CDR2 YYNGEE. Trimming at V came to 3 bases and at J to 0 bases, leaving 11 bases not matched to a gene. This CDR3 is CASSAPPRGQDSYNEQFF. CDR3 sequence (DNA): TGTGCCAGCAGCGCCCCCCCGAGGGGACAGGACTCCTACAATGAGCAGTTCTTC.

The CDR3 region is CASSVQGAPGELFF. CDR3 sequence (DNA): TGTGCCAGCAGTGTCCAGGGGGCGCCCGGGGAGCTGTTTTTT. V usage is TRBV2 and J usage is TRBJ2-2; 8 bases line up with TRBD1. Germline V lookup: CDR1 SNHLY, CDR2 FYNNEI. V trimming: 4 bases; J trimming: 6 bases; junction bases outside the gene matches: 4. This CDR3 is built from 14 residues.

This clone was seen a few times. The chain links TRBV2 to TRBJ2-3; TRBD1 aligns across 7 bases. The ends lost 7 bases at V and 0 bases at J; junction bases unmatched: 10. This CDR3 region has 16 residues. In germline, CDR1 is SNHLY, CDR2 FYNNEI. The CDR3 region is CASIQGQPASTDTQYF. CDR3 in DNA: TGTGCCAGCATACAGGGACAGCCAGCTAGCACAGATACGCAGTATTTT.

The chain links TRBV4-2 to TRBJ2-7, with 7 bases fitting TRBD1. Losses at the gene ends were 0 bases for V and 5 bases for J; bases not matched to a gene: 7. The germline V gene encodes CDR1 LGHNA and CDR2 YNFKEQ. This CDR3 region has 15 residues. DNA of the CDR3: TGTGCCAGCAGCCAAGATCCGGACAGGAGAAACGAGCAGTACTTC. This codes for CASSQDPDRRNEQYF.

V and J are TRBV25-1 and TRBJ2-3; perhaps TRBD2 as D (5 bases). CDR3 size: 13 residues. V dropped 7 bases and J dropped 3 bases, with 11 bases sitting between them. CDR1 and CDR2 from the germline V gene are MGHDK and SYGVNS. CDR3 amino acids: CASTEPGTDTQYF. The CDR3 nucleotides are TGTGCCAGCACCGAACCGGGGACAGATACGCAGTATTTT.

The chain carries TRBV11-1 and TRBJ2-3, with 13 bases that match TRBD2. From germline, CDR1 is SGHAT and CDR2 FQDESV (reference sequence). The junction had 1 base not matched to a gene; V was cut back by 5 bases and J by 5 bases. CDR3 size: 14 residues. The CDR3 here is CASSRTSGRDTQYF. CDR3 DNA: TGTGCCAGCAGCCGGACTAGCGGGAGAGATACGCAGTATTTT.

Here the CDR3 DNA reads TGTGCCATCAGTGAGGGAAGGGGGCGAGACACTGAAGCTTTCTTT. Its translation: CAISEGRGRDTEAFF. This sequence joins TRBV10-3 and TRBJ1-1; 7 nucleotides line up with TRBD1. The ends lost 2 bases at V and 3 bases at J; junction bases unmatched: 6. Germline CDR1 is ENHRY and CDR2 is SYGVKD. There are 15 residues in the CDR3.

CDR3 sequence (DNA): TGTGCCAGCAGCCAAGACGAGGGGGGGAGCGGGGAGCTGTTTTTT. Translating gives CASSQDEGGSGELFF. This sequence joins TRBV4-2 and TRBJ2-2; D may be TRBD2 (7 bases). CDR3 length: 15 residues. The ends were cut back, 0 bases at V and 7 bases at J, with 12 bases in the middle. CDR1 and CDR2 from the germline V gene are LGHNA and YNFKEQ.

The CDR3 coding sequence is TGCGCCAGCAGCTTGGACAGACAAAACACCATATATTTT. This codes for CASSLDRQNTIYF. The V and J genes are TRBV5-1 and TRBJ1-3; D remains ambiguous. The V and J ends lost 0 bases and 6 bases respectively, with 7 bases between them. The CDR3 runs 13 residues. Germline V gene sequence: CDR1 SGHRS, CDR2 YFSETQ.

The chain couples TRBV2 to TRBJ1-1, with D tentatively TRBD1 (5 bases). Trimming shortened V by 2 bases and J by 0 bases, and 7 bases separated the two germline ends. The germline CDR1 and CDR2 sequences are SNHLY and FYNNEI. This CDR3 region has 14 residues. The CDR3, as DNA: TGTGCCAGCAGTGAACAGACAGTGAACACTGAAGCTTTCTTT. This gives the protein CASSEQTVNTEAFF.

This clone has a handful of counts. The J gene is TRBJ1-6, the V gene TRBV4-1; tentatively, D is TRBD1 (5 bases). Germline V CDR1 and CDR2: MGHRA, YSYEKL. The CDR3 consists of 16 residues. Trimming cost V 1 base and J 7 bases, with 14 bases left between them. CDR3 sequence: CASSQGSGLQNSPLHF. DNA for the CDR3: TGCGCCAGCAGCCAAGGGTCAGGGCTTCAGAATTCACCCCTCCACTTT.

The rearrangement uses TRBV7-9 and TRBJ2-2; 7 nucleotides agree with TRBD1. CDR1 SEHNR and CDR2 FQNEAQ come from the germline V gene (reference sequence). The ends lost 5 bases at V and 7 bases at J; junction bases unmatched: 13. The CDR3 has 16 residues. The CDR3: CASSVRDRLLFGELFF. CDR3 sequence (DNA): TGTGCCAGCAGCGTACGGGACAGACTATTGTTCGGGGAGCTGTTTTTT.

The chain carries TRBV9 and TRBJ2-3, with 8 bases matching TRBD2. V was pared by 7 bases and J by 5 bases, with 9 bases of the junction left unmatched. Per germline, CDR1 SGDLS and CDR2 YYNGEE. This CDR3 contains 14 residues. Here the CDR3 DNA reads TGTGCCAGCTCTGGGGTCGCGGGAGGAGATACGCAGTATTTT. Protein sequence: CASSGVAGGDTQYF.

As regards this clone: Mismatch with germline at one junction end may stem from a read error. V usage is TRBV7-7 and J usage is TRBJ2-5; 9 nucleotides align to TRBD1. The CDR3 is made up of 15 amino acids. The germline CDR1 and CDR2 sequences are SSHAT and FNYEAQ (reference sequence). This CDR3 reads CASSLHRGLEETQYF. CDR3 DNA sequence: TGTGCTAGCAGCTTACACAGGGGGCTAGAGGAGACCCAGTACTTC.

This clone appeared a few times. The V and J genes are TRBV6-5 and TRBJ2-5; the D gene is possibly TRBD1 (6 bases). V lost 6 bases, J lost 4 bases, and 18 bases lay in between. This CDR3 comprises 15 residues. Germline V gene data show CDR1 as MNHEY and CDR2 as SVGAGI. The CDR3 is CASSPTYRERETQYF. Written as DNA, the CDR3 is TGTGCCAGCAGCCCTACCTACAGGGAACGAGAGACCCAGTACTTC.

The V and J genes are TRBV29-1 and TRBJ2-1, with a possible D match to TRBD2 (5 bases). Germline V CDR1 and CDR2: SQVTM, ANQGSEA. V dropped 4 bases and J dropped 8 bases, with 6 bases sitting between them. This CDR3 contains 10 residues. The CDR3 region is CSVVRDEQFF. The CDR3 DNA reads as TGCAGCGTTGTGAGGGATGAGCAGTTCTTC.

This clone is a singleton in its sample. V is TRBV6-5 and J is TRBJ1-1; 7 positions match TRBD1. Germline assignment: CDR1 MNHEY and CDR2 SVGAGI. Unmatched junction bases numbered 5, after V lost 6 bases and J lost 1 base. The CDR3 length is 14 residues. This CDR3 reads CASRTTGKNTEAFF. The CDR3 nucleotides read TGTGCCAGCAGAACGACAGGGAAGAACACTGAAGCTTTCTTT.

The chain combines TRBV30 with TRBJ2-7; D perhaps matches TRBD1 (5 bases). The CDR3 length is 16 residues. Germline V gene sequence: CDR1 GTSNPN, CDR2 SVGIG (reference sequence). Between the trimmed V and J ends, which lost 0 bases and 0 bases, there was a span of 15 bases. CDR3 loop: CAWSVFGQGNSYEQYF. The CDR3 region has the DNA TGTGCCTGGAGTGTATTTGGGCAGGGTAACTCCTACGAGCAGTACTTC. Full variable domain (outside the CDR3, taken from reference TRBV30 and TRBJ2-7): SQTIHQWPATLVQPVGSPLSLECTVEGTSNPNLYWYRQAAGRGLQLLFYSVGIGQISSEVPQNLSASRPQDRQFILSSKKLLLSDSGFYLCAWSVFGQGNSYEQYFGPGTRLTVT.

The chain joins TRBV7-9 to TRBJ2-3; TRBD2 agrees at 8 bases. Per the germline V gene, CDR1 is SEHNR and CDR2 is FQNEAQ (reference sequence). The CDR3 covers 14 residues. J lost 3 bases, V lost 3 bases, and 2 bases had no gene match. The CDR3 here is CASSLTSATDTQYF. CDR3 sequence (DNA): TGTGCCAGCAGCTTGACTAGCGCGACAGATACGCAGTATTTT.

The rearrangement uses TRBV5-6 and TRBJ2-3, with D tentatively TRBD2 (6 bases). The germline CDR1 and CDR2 sequences are SGHDT and YYEEEE. The CDR3 covers 16 residues. The ends were cut back, 2 bases at V and 2 bases at J, with 15 bases in the middle. As DNA, the CDR3 is TGTGCCAGCAGCTTAGGCGGACTAATAAACACAGATACGCAGTATTTT. Protein: CASSLGGLINTDTQYF.

The rearrangement joins TRBV6-1 to TRBJ1-1; TRBD1 aligns across 7 bases. From germline, CDR1 is MNHNS and CDR2 SASEGT. The CDR3 has 13 residues. After removal of 8 bases from V and 1 base from J, the junction contained 4 bases not matched to a gene. This chain's CDR3 is CASGDRKNTEAFF. The CDR3 nucleotides read TGTGCCAGCGGGGACAGAAAGAACACTGAAGCTTTCTTT.

The rearrangement links TRBV10-2 to TRBJ1-1; 7 bases fit TRBD1. Per germline, CDR1 WSHSY and CDR2 SAAADI. V lost 2 bases and J lost 4; bases outside the gene matches: 7. The CDR3 length is 15 residues. This chain's CDR3 is CASSERPGGGTEAFF. CDR3 sequence (DNA): TGCGCCAGCAGTGAGAGGCCAGGGGGTGGCACTGAAGCTTTCTTT.

V and J are TRBV18 and TRBJ1-2; D is uncertain. CDR1 is KGHSH, CDR2 LQKENI, per germline. Trimming stripped 6 bases from V and 4 bases from J, with 12 bases between. CDR3 length: 13 residues. This CDR3 reads CASSGSQLYGYTF. The CDR3 DNA follows: TGTGCCAGCTCGGGGAGTCAGCTCTATGGCTACACCTTC.